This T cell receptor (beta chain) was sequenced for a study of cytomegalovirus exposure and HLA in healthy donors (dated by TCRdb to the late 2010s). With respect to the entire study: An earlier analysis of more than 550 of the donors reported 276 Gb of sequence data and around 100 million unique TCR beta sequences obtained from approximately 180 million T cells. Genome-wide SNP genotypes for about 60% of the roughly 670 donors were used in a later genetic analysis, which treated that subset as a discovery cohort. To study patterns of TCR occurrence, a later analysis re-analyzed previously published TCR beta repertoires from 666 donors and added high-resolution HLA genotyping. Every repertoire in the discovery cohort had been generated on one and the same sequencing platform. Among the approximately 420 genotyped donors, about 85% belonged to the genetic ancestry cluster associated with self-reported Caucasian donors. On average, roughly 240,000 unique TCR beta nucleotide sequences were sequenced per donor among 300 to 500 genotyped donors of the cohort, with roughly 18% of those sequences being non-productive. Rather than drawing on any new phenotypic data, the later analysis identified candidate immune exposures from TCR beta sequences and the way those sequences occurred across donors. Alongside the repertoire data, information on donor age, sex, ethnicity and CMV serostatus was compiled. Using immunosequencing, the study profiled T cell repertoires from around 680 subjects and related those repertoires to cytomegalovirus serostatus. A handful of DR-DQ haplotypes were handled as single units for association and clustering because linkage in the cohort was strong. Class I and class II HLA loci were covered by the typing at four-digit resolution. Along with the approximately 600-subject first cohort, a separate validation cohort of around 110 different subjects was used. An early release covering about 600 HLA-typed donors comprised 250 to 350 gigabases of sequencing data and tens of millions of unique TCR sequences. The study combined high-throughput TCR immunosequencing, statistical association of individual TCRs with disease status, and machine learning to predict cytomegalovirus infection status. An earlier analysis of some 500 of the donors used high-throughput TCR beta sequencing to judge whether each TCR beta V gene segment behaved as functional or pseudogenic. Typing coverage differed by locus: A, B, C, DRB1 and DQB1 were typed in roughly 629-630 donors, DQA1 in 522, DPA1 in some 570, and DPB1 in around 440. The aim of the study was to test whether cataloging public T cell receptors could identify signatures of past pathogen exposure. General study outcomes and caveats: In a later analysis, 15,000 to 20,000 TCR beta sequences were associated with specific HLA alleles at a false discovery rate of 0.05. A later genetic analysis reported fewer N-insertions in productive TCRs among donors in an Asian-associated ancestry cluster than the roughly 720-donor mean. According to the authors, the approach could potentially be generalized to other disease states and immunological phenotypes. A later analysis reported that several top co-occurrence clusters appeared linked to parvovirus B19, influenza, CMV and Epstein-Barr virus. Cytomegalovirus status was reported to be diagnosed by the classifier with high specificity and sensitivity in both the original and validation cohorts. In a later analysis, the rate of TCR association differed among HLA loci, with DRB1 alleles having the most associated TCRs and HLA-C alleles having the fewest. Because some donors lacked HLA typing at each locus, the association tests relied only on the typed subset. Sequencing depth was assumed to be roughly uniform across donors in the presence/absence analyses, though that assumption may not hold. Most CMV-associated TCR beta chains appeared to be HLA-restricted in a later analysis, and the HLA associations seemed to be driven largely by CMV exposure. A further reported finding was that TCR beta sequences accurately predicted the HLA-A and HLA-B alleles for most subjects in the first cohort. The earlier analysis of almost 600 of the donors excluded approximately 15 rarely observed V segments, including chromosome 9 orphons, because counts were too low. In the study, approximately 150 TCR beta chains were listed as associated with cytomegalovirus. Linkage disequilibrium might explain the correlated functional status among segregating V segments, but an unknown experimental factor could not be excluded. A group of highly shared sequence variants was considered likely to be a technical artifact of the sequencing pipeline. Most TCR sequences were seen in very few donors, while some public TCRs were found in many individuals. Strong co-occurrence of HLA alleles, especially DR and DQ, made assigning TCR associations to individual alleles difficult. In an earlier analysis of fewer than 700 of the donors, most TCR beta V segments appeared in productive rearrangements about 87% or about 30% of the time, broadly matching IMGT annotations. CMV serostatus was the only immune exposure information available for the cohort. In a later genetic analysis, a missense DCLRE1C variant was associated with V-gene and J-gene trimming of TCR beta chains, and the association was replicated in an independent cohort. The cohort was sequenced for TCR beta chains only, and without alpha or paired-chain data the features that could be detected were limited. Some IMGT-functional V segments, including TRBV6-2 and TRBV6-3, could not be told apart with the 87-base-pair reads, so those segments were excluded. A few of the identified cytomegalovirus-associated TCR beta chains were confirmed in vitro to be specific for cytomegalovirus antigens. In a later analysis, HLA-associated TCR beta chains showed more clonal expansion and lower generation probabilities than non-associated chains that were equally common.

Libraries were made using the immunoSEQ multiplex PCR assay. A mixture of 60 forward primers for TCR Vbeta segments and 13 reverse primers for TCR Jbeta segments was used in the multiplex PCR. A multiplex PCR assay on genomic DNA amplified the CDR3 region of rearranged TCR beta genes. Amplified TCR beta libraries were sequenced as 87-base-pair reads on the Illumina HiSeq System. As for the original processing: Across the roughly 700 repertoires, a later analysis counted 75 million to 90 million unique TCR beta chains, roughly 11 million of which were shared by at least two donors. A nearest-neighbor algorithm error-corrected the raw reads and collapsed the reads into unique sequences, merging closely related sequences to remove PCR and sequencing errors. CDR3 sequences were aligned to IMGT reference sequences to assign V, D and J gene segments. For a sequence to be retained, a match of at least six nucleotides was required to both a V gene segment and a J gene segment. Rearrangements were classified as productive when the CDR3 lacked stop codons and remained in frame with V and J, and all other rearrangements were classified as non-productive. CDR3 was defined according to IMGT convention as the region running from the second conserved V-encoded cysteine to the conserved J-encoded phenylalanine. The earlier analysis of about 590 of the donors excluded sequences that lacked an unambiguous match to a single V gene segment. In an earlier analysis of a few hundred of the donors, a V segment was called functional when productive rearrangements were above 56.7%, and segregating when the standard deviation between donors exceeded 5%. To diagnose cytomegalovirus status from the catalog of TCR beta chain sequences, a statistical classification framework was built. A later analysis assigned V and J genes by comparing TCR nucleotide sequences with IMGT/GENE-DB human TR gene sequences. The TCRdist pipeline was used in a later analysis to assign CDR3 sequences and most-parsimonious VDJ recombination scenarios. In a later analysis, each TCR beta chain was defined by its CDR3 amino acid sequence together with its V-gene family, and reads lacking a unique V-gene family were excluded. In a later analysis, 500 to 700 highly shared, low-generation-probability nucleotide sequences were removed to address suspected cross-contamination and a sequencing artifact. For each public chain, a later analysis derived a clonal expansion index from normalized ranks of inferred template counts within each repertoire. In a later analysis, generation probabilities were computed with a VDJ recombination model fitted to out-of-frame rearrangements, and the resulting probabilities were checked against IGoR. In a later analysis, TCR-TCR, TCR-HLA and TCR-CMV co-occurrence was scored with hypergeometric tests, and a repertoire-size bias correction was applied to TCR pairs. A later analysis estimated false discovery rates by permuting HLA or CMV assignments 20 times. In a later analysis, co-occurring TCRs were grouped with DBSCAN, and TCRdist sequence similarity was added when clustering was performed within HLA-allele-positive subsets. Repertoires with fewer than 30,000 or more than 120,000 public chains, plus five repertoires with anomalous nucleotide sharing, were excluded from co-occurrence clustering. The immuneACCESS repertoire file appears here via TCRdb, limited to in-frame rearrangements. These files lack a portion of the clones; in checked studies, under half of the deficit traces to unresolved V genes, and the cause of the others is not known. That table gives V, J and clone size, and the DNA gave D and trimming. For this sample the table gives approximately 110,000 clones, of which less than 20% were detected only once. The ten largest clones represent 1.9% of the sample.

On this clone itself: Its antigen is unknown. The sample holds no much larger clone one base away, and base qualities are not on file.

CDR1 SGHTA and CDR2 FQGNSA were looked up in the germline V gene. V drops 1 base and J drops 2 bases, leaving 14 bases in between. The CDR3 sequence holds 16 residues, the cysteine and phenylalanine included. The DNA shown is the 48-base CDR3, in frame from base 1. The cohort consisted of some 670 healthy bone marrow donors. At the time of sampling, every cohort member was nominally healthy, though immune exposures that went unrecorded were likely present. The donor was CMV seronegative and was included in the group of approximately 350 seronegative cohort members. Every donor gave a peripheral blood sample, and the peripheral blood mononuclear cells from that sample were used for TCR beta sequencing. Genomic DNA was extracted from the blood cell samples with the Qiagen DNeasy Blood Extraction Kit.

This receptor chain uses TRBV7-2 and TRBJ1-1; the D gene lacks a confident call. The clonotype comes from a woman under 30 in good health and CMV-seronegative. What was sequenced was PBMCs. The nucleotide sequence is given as TGTGCCAGCAGCTTAGAGAGGGTCAGGAGTAACACTGAAGCTTTCTTT. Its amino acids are CASSLERVRSNTEAFF.